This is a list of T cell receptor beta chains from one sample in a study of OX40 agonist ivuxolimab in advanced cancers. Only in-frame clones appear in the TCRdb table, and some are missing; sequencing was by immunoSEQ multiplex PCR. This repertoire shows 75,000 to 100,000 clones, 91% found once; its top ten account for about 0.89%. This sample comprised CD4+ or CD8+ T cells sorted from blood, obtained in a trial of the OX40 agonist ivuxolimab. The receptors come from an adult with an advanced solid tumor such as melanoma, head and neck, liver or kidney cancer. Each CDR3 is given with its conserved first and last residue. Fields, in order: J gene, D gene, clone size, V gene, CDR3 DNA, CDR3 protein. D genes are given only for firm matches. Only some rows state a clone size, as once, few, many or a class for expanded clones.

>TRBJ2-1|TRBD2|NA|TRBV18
TGTGCCAGCTCACGCGAGGCTAGCGGGGACAATGAGCAGTTCTTC
CASSREASGDNEQFF
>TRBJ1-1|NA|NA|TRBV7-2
TGTGCCAGCAGCTTAGAGGACATACAAAACACTGAAGCTTTCTTT
CASSLEDIQNTEAFF
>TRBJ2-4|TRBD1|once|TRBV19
TGTGCCAGTGCCGGACAGGGACCAGCCATTCAGTACTTC
CASAGQGPAIQYF
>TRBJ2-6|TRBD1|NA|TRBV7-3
TGTGCCAGCAGCTTCTCACTTGGACAGGGTTCTTCCTCTGGGGCCAACGTCCTGACTTTC
CASSFSLGQGSSSGANVLTF
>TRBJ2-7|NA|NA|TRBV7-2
TGTGCCAGCAGCTTTGGGACCGAAAGTTACTACGAGCAGTACTTC
CASSFGTESYYEQYF
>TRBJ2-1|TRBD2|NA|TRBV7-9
TGTGCCAGCAGCTCGCCGGGACTAGCGGGTTATAATGAGCAGTTCTTC
CASSSPGLAGYNEQFF
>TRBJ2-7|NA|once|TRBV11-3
TGTGCCAGCAGCTCAAGAGGGGTGCGACAGTACGAGCAGTACTTC
CASSSRGVRQYEQYF
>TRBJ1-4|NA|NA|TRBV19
TGTGCCAGTACCCCACCCGGGACGGGTAATGAAAAACTGTTTTTT
CASTPPGTGNEKLFF
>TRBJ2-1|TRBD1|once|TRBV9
TGTGCCAGCAGCGCGAACCGGGACAGGGGGCGGATCGCAGATGAGCAGTTCTTC
CASSANRDRGRIADEQFF
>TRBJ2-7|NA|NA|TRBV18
TGTGCCAGCACCAGACAGGACTCCTACGAGCAGTACTTC
CASTRQDSYEQYF
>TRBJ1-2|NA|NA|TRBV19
TGTGCCAGTAGTATAGAAATCTATGGCTACACCTTC
CASSIEIYGYTF
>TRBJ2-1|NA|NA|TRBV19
TGTGCCAGTAGTATAGCATCTAAGGAGAATGAGCAGTTCTTC
CASSIASKENEQFF
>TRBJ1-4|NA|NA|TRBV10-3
TGTGCCATCAGTAGTAGTGTCAATGAAAAACTGTTTTTT
CAISSSVNEKLFF
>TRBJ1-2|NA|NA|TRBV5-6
TGTGCCAGCAGCCCCAGGCCTTCATCACGCTACACCTTC
CASSPRPSSRYTF
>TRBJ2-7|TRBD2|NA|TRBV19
TGTGCCAGTAGTGTGTACGGACTAGCGGAGACCGAGCAGTACTTC
CASSVYGLAETEQYF
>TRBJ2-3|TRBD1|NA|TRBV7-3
TGTGCCAGCAGCTCCGGGACAGGGGCAGATACGCAGTATTTT
CASSSGTGADTQYF
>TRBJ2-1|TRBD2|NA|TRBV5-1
TGCGCCAGCAGCTTGGTAGCGGGAGCGGTAAATGAGCAGTTCTTC
CASSLVAGAVNEQFF
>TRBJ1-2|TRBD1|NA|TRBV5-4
TGTGCCAGCAGCTTGGGGGGACAGGTACGCTATGGCTACACCTTC
CASSLGGQVRYGYTF
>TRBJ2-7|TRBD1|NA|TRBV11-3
TGTGCCAGCAGCTTGGACACTGGGACAGTTAACGAGCAGTACTTC
CASSLDTGTVNEQYF
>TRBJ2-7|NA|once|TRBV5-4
TGTGCCAGCAGCCAATCTAACGTTCACTACGAGCAGTACTTC
CASSQSNVHYEQYF
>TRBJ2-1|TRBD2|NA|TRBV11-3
TGTGCCAGCAGCCCAGGGACTAGCGGGATAATCTACAATGAGCAGTTCTTC
CASSPGTSGIIYNEQFF
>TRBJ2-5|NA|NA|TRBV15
TGTGCCACCAGCAGATCTTCGGGGGTCCAAGAGACCCAGTACTTC
CATSRSSGVQETQYF
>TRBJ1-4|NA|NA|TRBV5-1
TGCGCCAGCAGCTTGGTGGGGTTGGCTAATGAAAAACTGTTTTTT
CASSLVGLANEKLFF
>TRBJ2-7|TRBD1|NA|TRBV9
TGTGCCAGCAGCGACGGGACAGCCAATTCCTACGAGCAGTACTTC
CASSDGTANSYEQYF
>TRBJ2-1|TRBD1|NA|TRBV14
TGTGCCAGCAGCCGAATTACAGGGGGCCTTGCCAGCCACAATGAGCAGTTCTTC
CASSRITGGLASHNEQFF
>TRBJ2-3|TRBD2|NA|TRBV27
TGTGCCAGCAGCGACCAAGAGCGGGAGGGCCTCCCAGATACGCAGTATTTT
CASSDQEREGLPDTQYF
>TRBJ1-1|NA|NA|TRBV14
TGTGCCAGCAGCCAAAGTCAAAACACTGAAGCTTTCTTT
CASSQSQNTEAFF
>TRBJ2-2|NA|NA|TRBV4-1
TGCGCCAGCAGCCAAGTTAGGAAGGAGCTGTTTTTT
CASSQVRKELFF
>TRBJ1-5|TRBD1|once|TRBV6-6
TGTGCCAGCAGCCGAGACAGGGGCAATCAGCCCCAGCATTTT
CASSRDRGNQPQHF
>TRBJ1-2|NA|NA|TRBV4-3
TGCGCCAGCAGCCAAGAATCGACAGCTAACTATGGCTACACCTTC
CASSQESTANYGYTF
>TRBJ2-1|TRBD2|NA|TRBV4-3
TGCGCCAGCAGCCAAGTGAGGGCTAGCGGTTACAATGAGCAGTTCTTC
CASSQVRASGYNEQFF
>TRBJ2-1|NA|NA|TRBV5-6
NA
CASSTSGPIAEQFF
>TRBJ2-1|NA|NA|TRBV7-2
TGTGCCAGCAGCTTAGACTTAGCCGAGCAGTTCTTC
CASSLDLAEQFF
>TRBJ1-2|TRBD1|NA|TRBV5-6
TGTGCCAGCAGCCCGGACAGGGGTGGCTACACCTTC
CASSPDRGGYTF
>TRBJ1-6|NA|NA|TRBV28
TGTGCCAGCAGTTTCAGGAATTCACCCCTCCACTTT
CASSFRNSPLHF
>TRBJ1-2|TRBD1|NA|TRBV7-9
TGTGCCAGCAGTCCTACAGGGGACAACTATGGCTACACCTTC
CASSPTGDNYGYTF
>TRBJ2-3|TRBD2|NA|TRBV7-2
TGTGCCAGCAGCTTATCTAGCGGTCTCGGGGCAGATACGCAGTATTTT
CASSLSSGLGADTQYF
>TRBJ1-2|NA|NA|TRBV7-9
TGTGCCAGCAGCCTTCGAAGTCGGGGGTCGGACTATGGCTACACCTTC
CASSLRSRGSDYGYTF
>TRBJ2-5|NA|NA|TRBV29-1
TGCAGCGTCGAGTACGGGGGAGAGACCCAGTACTTC
CSVEYGGETQYF
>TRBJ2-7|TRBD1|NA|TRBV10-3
TGTGCCGCCGACCCGGGACAGGGGCTTTACGAGCAGTACTTC
CAADPGQGLYEQYF
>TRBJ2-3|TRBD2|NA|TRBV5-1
TGCGCCAGCAGCTTGGCTTCTATCGGAAATTGGCGGGAGGGGGCAGATACGCAGTATTTT
CASSLASIGNWREGADTQYF
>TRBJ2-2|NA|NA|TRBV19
TGTGCCAGTAGGGCAGGTACGAACACCGGGGAGCTGTTTTTT
CASRAGTNTGELFF
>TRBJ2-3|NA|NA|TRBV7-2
TGTGCCAGCAGCCTCGCTAGTCGACAGGGCACAGATACGCAGTATTTT
CASSLASRQGTDTQYF
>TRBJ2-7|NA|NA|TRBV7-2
TGTGCCAGCAAAGGGCGGGCCGCTTGGTACGAGCAGTACTTC
CASKGRAAWYEQYF
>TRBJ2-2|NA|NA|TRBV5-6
TGTGCCAGCAGCTGGGAGTCCTGGAGGGGCACCGGGGAGCTGTTTTTT
CASSWESWRGTGELFF
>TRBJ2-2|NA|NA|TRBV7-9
TGTGCCAGCAGCGAATTCACAACGAACACCGGGGAGCTGTTTTTT
CASSEFTTNTGELFF